These 24 T cell receptor beta chains share one sample of origin, sequenced in a study of blood T cell repertoires in COVID-19. Clones were read by immunoSEQ multiplex PCR, and TCRdb kept only the in-frame ones, dropping some. Here the sample spans hundreds of thousands of clones, 85% to 90% being singletons. Material for sequencing was peripheral blood. The receptors were gathered from a woman aged 45-59 years with COVID-19, enrolled during active disease.

The chain combines TRBV19 with TRBJ1-1; maybe TRBD1 (6 bases). Germline CDR1 and CDR2: LNHDA and SQIVND (reference sequence). CDR3 length: 18 residues. Trimming took 4 bases from V and 2 from J, leaving 23 bases between them. CDR3 sequence reads: CASSTRATGTGRNTEAFF. The DNA for the CDR3 is TGTGCCAGTAGTACCCGGGCCACAGGGACGGGTAGAAACACTGAAGCTTTCTTT.

The genes are TRBV5-1 and TRBJ2-7; 9 bases are a match to TRBD1. CDR1 and CDR2 from the germline V gene are SGHRS and YFSETQ. After removal of 1 base from V and 6 bases from J, the junction contained 5 bases not matched to a gene. The CDR3 sequence is 14 residues long. The CDR3 sequence is CASSLRDRGVEQYF. The CDR3 DNA is TGCGCCAGCAGCTTGCGAGACAGGGGGGTCGAGCAGTACTTC.

V gene TRBV9 combines with J gene TRBJ2-7; TRBD1 agrees at 8 bases. CDR1 SGDLS and CDR2 YYNGEE come from the germline V gene. There are 14 residues in the CDR3. The J segment lost 6 bases and the V segment lost 1 base, leaving 6 bases of the junction unmatched. The CDR3 region has the DNA TGTGCCAGCAGCGTATCGGACAGGGTCGGCGAGCAGTACTTC. Protein sequence: CASSVSDRVGEQYF.

This rearrangement joins TRBV29-1 to TRBJ2-1; 9 positions match TRBD2. J gave up 6 bases and V 4 bases, and 10 bases lay outside the gene matches. CDR3 length: 15 residues. CDR1 SQVTM and CDR2 ANQGSEA come from the germline V gene. CDR3 nucleotides: TGCAGCGTTGGGCCACCCGGGACTAGCCCCAATGAGCAGTTCTTC. Encoded protein: CSVGPPGTSPNEQFF.

The rearrangement joins TRBV6-5 to TRBJ1-1; the D is unclear. Germline CDR1 MNHEY, CDR2 SVGAGI. Trimming cost V 6 bases and J 4 bases, with 15 bases left between them. This CDR3 spans 14 amino acids. CDR3 DNA: TGTGCCAGCAGGTCGGGAGACGAGGGCACTGAAGCTTTCTTT. Protein product: CASRSGDEGTEAFF.

The chain carries TRBV18 and TRBJ2-1; tentatively, D is TRBD2 (5 bases). The V end was cut by 0 bases, the J end by 0 bases, with 9 bases between. Looked up from germline, CDR1 is KGHSH and CDR2 is LQKENI. The CDR3 has 16 amino acids. The CDR3 bases are TGTGCCAGCTCACCACCGAGGGTGAGCTCCTACAATGAGCAGTTCTTC. Residues: CASSPPRVSSYNEQFF.

The chain links TRBV10-2 to TRBJ1-5; no definite D call. V dropped 6 bases and J dropped 6 bases, with 21 bases sitting between them. The CDR3 has 16 residues. Germline CDR1 reads WSHSY; CDR2 reads SAAADI. CDR3 region: CASRGIEWGGGQPQHF. The CDR3 coding sequence is TGCGCCAGCAGGGGGATCGAATGGGGAGGAGGTCAGCCCCAGCATTTT.

A single count supports this clone. This sequence joins TRBV6-5 and TRBJ1-1; D call uncertain. V lost 7 bases and J lost 6, with 12 bases in between. The germline V gene has CDR1 MNHEY and CDR2 SVGAGI. This CDR3 comprises 12 residues. CDR3 protein: CASNKPESEAFF. CDR3 sequence (DNA): TGTGCCAGCAACAAACCGGAGTCTGAAGCTTTCTTT.

This clone was seen once. The V gene is TRBV10-3, the J gene TRBJ1-2; TRBD1 matches at 7 bases. There are 14 residues in the CDR3. CDR1 and CDR2 (germline): ENHRY, SYGVKD. After removal of 4 bases from V and 3 bases from J, the junction contained 5 bases not matched to a gene. CDR3 nucleotides: TGTGCCATCAGTGTACAGGGGTCGGACTATGGCTACACCTTC. It encodes CAISVQGSDYGYTF.

V is TRBV3-1 (or the pseudogene TRBV3-2) and J is TRBJ1-3, with 7 positions matching TRBD1. The trim removed 0 bases at V and 7 bases at J, leaving 18 bases unmatched. This CDR3 region has 19 residues. Germline lookup yields CDR1 LGHDT and CDR2 YNNKEL (reference sequence). The CDR3 loop is CASSQDLYYRGNLGNTIYF. The CDR3 DNA reads TGTGCCAGCAGCCAAGATTTATATTACAGGGGCAATCTGGGGAACACCATATATTTT.

The chain recombines TRBV24-1 with TRBJ2-1; D uncertain. From germline, CDR1 is KGHDR and CDR2 SFDVKD. V lost 2 bases and J 6 bases, leaving 4 bases between the germline ends. The CDR3 sequence is 12 residues long. CDR3 nucleotide sequence: TGTGCCACCAGTGATTCACTCAATGAGCAGTTCTTC. Its protein product is CATSDSLNEQFF.

The V gene is TRBV12-5, the J gene TRBJ1-1, with unresolved D. CDR1 is LGHNT and CDR2 is FRNRAP in the germline V gene. The CDR3 runs to 16 residues. V gave up 2 bases and J gave up 6 bases, with 19 bases separating them. Written as DNA, the CDR3 is TGTGCTAGTGGTTTGACAAAGAATCCCCTTGGCCCTGAAGCTTTCTTT. Translated: CASGLTKNPLGPEAFF.

The V call is TRBV5-6, the J call TRBJ2-7, with D possibly matching TRBD1 (5 bases). This CDR3 comprises 15 residues. Trimming took 4 bases from V and 2 from J, leaving 16 bases between them. Germline V CDR1 and CDR2: SGHDT, YYEEEE. The CDR3 is CASSPIASGPYEQYF. CDR3 sequence (DNA): TGTGCCAGCAGCCCCATCGCTTCAGGGCCCTACGAGCAGTACTTC.

Remarks on this clone: A read error may produce the germline difference seen at one junction end. The chain employs TRBV2 and TRBJ2-7; weak D call: TRBD1 (5 bases). Germline V gene lookup returns CDR1 SNHLY and CDR2 FYNNEI. This CDR3 is built from 10 residues. CDR3 bases: TGTGCCAGCAGTGGTCAGGGCCCGAGCTTC. Translating it yields CASSGQGPSF.

In the case of this clone: A much larger clone sits a single nucleotide away, making a read error possible. The same CDR3 is also encoded by other DNA sequences in this sample. The rearrangement joins TRBV7-9 to TRBJ1-5; 9 bases map to TRBD1. Trimming cost V 5 bases and J 2 bases; bases outside gene matches: 4. The length of the CDR3 is 15 residues. Germline V gene data show CDR1 as SEHNR and CDR2 as FQNEAQ (reference sequence). CDR3: CASSPQGAGNQPQHF. DNA for the CDR3: TGTGCCAGCAGCCCACAGGGGGCCGGCAATCAGCCCCAGCATTTT.

The gene calls are TRBV11-1 and TRBJ2-7; TRBD1 matches 7 bases. CDR1 and CDR2 from the germline V gene are SGHAT and FQDESV (reference sequence). With 3 bases clipped from V and 4 bases from J, the junction kept 3 bases outside the gene matches. The length of the CDR3 is 13 residues. CDR3 residues: CASSFDRDYEQYF. As DNA, the CDR3 is TGTGCCAGCAGCTTCGACAGGGATTACGAGCAGTACTTC.

This clone occurred once. The V gene is TRBV27, the J gene TRBJ2-3; 7 nucleotides line up with TRBD1. Trimming took 5 bases from V and 4 from J; bases not matched to a gene: 6. Per germline, CDR1 MNHEY and CDR2 SMNVEV (reference sequence). CDR3 size: 14 residues. DNA of the CDR3: TGTGCCAGCAGTCGCCCGGACAGGTCAGATACGCAGTATTTT. This translates into CASSRPDRSDTQYF.

The rearrangement links TRBV19 to TRBJ2-3; D might be TRBD2 (5 bases). This CDR3 has 16 residues. Germline CDR1 LNHDA, CDR2 SQIVND (reference sequence). V was clipped by 5 bases and J by 1 base, with 16 bases between them. In DNA, the CDR3 is TGTGCCAGTAGTTCCCTTGGAGGACGGGGCACAGATACGCAGTATTTT. Translating gives CASSSLGGRGTDTQYF.

The genes are TRBV6-2 or TRBV6-3 and TRBJ1-5; 7 bases are a match to TRBD1. This CDR3 has 15 residues. V shed 6 bases, J shed 3 bases, and the junction held 8 bases outside the gene matches. CDR1 and CDR2 (germline): MNHEY, SVGEGT. Written as DNA, the CDR3 is TGTGCCAGCAGCGCCGGTAGGGGGCCCAATCAGCCCCAGCATTTT. Protein product: CASSAGRGPNQPQHF.

On this clone: Other nucleotide sequences from this sample produce the same CDR3. J is TRBJ1-2 and V is TRBV5-1; a possible D gene is TRBD1 (5 bases). This CDR3 region has 15 residues. V was cut by 4 bases and J by 4 bases, with 17 bases left in between. CDR1 and CDR2 from the germline V gene are SGHRS and YFSETQ. The CDR3, as DNA: TGCGCCAGCAGCCTTGATGGCACAGGCGGCTATGGCTACACCTTC. Its translation is CASSLDGTGGYGYTF.

The rearrangement links TRBV18 to TRBJ1-2; D ambiguous. V lost 3 bases, J lost 2 bases, and 10 bases lay in between. CDR1 is KGHSH, CDR2 LQKENI, per germline. This CDR3 region has 14 residues. The CDR3 spells CASSPSGYNYGYTF. CDR3 coding DNA: TGTGCCAGCTCACCTTCGGGGTACAACTATGGCTACACCTTC.

The chain links TRBV5-5 to TRBJ1-1, with TRBD1 as a possible D gene (6 bases). Trimming left V 4 bases short and J 1 base short, with 14 bases between. Germline values: CDR1 SGHKS, CDR2 YYEKEE (reference sequence). The CDR3 has 15 residues. The chain's CDR3 is CASSLVPGQNTEAFF. CDR3 nucleotides: TGTGCCAGCAGCCTAGTACCGGGACAGAACACTGAAGCTTTCTTT.

The chain carries TRBV19 and TRBJ1-2, with unresolved D. The ends were cut back, 6 bases at V and 8 bases at J, with 13 bases in the middle. The CDR3 has 12 residues. The germline gives CDR1 LNHDA, CDR2 SQIVND (reference sequence). For the CDR3, the DNA is TGTGCCAGTAGCGAGGGAAATCGGGGCTACACCTTC. It yields the protein CASSEGNRGYTF.

The chain uses TRBV6-5 and TRBJ2-3, with 7 bases that match TRBD1. V trimming: 6 bases; J trimming: 2 bases; junction bases outside the gene matches: 8. CDR3 length: 15 amino acids. Per the germline V gene, CDR1 is MNHEY and CDR2 is SVGAGI. CDR3 sequence reads: CASSLDREITDTQYF. The CDR3 DNA reads as TGTGCCAGCAGCTTAGACAGGGAGATCACAGATACGCAGTATTTT.